Described below is a single TCR beta chain sequence and its context. This entry comes from a study of T cell changes during pregnancy in multiple sclerosis. Clones were sequenced by immunoSEQ multiplex PCR, and TCRdb holds only the in-frame ones, with some missing. Among fewer than 55,000 clones listed, 90% were seen once. The clonotype was recovered from a female donor in good health, enrolled as a control in a pregnancy study. Sequencing used peripheral blood, obtained after pregnancy.

The CDR3 sequence is CASSLAGTDSSYGYTF. CDR3 coding DNA: TGCGCCAGCAGCTTGGCCGGGACGGACAGCTCCTATGGCTACACCTTC. The chain joins TRBV5-1 to TRBJ1-2; possibly TRBD1 for D (6 bases). CDR3 size: 16 residues. The germline CDR1 and CDR2 sequences are SGHRS and YFSETQ. V lost 0 bases to trimming and J lost 4 bases, with 16 bases between them. The variable domain in full, with the rest retrieved from reference TRBV5-1 and TRBJ1-2, is KAGVTQTPRYLIKTRGQQVTLSCSPISGHRSVSWYQQTPGQGLQFLFEYFSETQRNKGNFPGRFSGRQFSNSRSEMNVSTLELGDSALYLCASSLAGTDSSYGYTFGSGTRLTVV.